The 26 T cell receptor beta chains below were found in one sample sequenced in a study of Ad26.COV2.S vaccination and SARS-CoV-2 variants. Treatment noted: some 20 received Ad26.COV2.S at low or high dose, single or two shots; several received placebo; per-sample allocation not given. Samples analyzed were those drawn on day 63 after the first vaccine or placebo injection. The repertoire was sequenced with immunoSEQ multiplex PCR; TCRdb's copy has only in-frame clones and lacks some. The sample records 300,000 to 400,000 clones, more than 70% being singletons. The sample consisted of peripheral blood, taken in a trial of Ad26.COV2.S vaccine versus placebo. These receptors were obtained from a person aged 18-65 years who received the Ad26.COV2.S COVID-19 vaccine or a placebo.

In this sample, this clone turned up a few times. DNA of the CDR3: TGTGCCAGCAGTGAAGCGAGTCGGGGTCCTGAAGCTTTCTTT. Its translation: CASSEASRGPEAFF. This chain connects TRBV6-1 to TRBJ1-1; D gene uncertain. Trimming shortened V by 0 bases and J by 6 bases, and 11 bases separated the two germline ends. Germline CDR1 reads MNHNS; CDR2 reads SASEGT. The CDR3 sequence is 14 residues long.

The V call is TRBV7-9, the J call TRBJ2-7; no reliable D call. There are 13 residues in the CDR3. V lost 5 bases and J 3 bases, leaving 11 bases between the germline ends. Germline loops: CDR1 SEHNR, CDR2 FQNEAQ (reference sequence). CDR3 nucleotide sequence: TGTGCCAGCAGCAACGACCCTCGCTACGAGCAGTACTTC. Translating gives CASSNDPRYEQYF.

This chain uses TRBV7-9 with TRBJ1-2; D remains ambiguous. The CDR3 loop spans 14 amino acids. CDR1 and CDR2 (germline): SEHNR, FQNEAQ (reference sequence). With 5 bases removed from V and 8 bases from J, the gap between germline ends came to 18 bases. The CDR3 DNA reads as TGTGCCAGCAGCCCACCCGGGTCGGGATGGGGCTACACCTTC. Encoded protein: CASSPPGSGWGYTF.

This chain's CDR3 is CASARGHSYEQYF. DNA for the CDR3: TGTGCTAGTGCTCGAGGGCACTCCTACGAGCAGTACTTC. This chain connects TRBV12-5 to TRBJ2-7; tentative D call: TRBD2 (5 bases). The CDR3 is made up of 13 amino acids. The V gene lost 7 bases and the J gene lost 0 bases, with 10 bases spanning the gap. Germline V gives CDR1 LGHNT, CDR2 FRNRAP.

For the CDR3, the DNA is TGTGCCGGGGGTGGCGTCTCGAGCGGCTACACCTTC. This sequence encodes CAGGGVSSGYTF. V gene TRBV7-9 combines with J gene TRBJ1-2, with a tentative D call TRBD1 (5 bases). Per germline, CDR1 SEHNR and CDR2 FQNEAQ (reference sequence). With 11 bases removed from V and 8 bases from J, the gap between germline ends came to 18 bases. This CDR3 comprises 12 residues.

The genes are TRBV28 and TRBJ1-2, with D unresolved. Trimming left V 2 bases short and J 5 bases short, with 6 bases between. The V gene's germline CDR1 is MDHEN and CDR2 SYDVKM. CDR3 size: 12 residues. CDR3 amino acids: CASSLRTYGYTF. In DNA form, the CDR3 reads TGTGCCAGCAGTTTAAGGACTTATGGCTACACCTTC.

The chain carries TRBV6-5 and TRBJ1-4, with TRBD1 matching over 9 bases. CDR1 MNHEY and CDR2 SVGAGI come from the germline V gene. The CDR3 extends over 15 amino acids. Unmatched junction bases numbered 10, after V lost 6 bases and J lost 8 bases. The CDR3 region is CASRTTGGGQEKLFF. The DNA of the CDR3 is TGTGCCAGCAGGACCACAGGGGGCGGGCAGGAAAAACTGTTTTTT.

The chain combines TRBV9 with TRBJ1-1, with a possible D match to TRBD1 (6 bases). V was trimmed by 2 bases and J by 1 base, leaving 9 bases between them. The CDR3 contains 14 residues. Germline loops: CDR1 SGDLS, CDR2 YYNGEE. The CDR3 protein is CASSVLTGNTEAFF. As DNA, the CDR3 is TGTGCCAGCAGCGTTTTGACAGGGAACACTGAAGCTTTCTTT.

CDR3 nucleotide sequence: TGTGCCAGCAGTCCTTCCATTTTCGAGACCCAGTACTTC. This encodes CASSPSIFETQYF. This rearrangement joins TRBV2 to TRBJ2-5; D not resolved. Germline lookup yields CDR1 SNHLY and CDR2 FYNNEI. The CDR3 consists of 13 residues. The V end lost 5 bases, the J end lost 5 bases, and 12 bases lay between the germline ends.

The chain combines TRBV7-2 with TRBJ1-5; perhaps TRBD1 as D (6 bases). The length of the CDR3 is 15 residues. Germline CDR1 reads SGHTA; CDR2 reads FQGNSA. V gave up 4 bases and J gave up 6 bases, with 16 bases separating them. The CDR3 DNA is TGTGCCAGCAGCTCTCAGGGGCGTGGTGGTCAGCCCCAGCATTTT. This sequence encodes CASSSQGRGGQPQHF.

This CDR3 is CASSPAGYTEAFF. CDR3 in DNA: TGTGCCAGCAGTCCTGCGGGGTACACTGAAGCTTTCTTT. V and J are TRBV2 and TRBJ1-1; D ambiguous. The CDR3 sequence is 13 residues long. Trimming cost V 5 bases and J 3 bases, with 10 bases left between them. Germline lookup yields CDR1 SNHLY and CDR2 FYNNEI.

Here the CDR3 reads CASSYSPLYRAFF. CDR3 nucleotides: TGTGCCAGCAGTTATTCCCCCCTCTACAGAGCTTTCTTT. The chain combines TRBV6-2 or TRBV6-3 with TRBJ1-1; D gene uncertain. The V gene's germline CDR1 is MNHEY and CDR2 SVGEGT. Trimming left V 3 bases short and J 10 bases short, with 15 bases between. The CDR3 covers 13 residues.

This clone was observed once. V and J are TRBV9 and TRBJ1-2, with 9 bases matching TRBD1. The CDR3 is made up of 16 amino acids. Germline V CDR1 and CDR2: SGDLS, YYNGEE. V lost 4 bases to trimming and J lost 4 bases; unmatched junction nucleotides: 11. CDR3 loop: CASSSGGGQGFYGYTF. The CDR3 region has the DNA TGTGCCAGCAGCTCAGGCGGGGGACAGGGCTTCTATGGCTACACCTTC. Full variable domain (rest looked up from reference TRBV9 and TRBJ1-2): DSGVTQTPKHLITATGQRVTLRCSPRSGDLSVYWYQQSLDQGLQFLIQYYNGEERAKGNILERFSAQQFPDLHSELNLSSLELGDSALYFCASSSGGGQGFYGYTFGSGTRLTVV.

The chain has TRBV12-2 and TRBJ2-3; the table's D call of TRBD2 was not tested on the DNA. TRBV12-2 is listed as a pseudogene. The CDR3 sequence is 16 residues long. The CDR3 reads CASRQPFRDCTDTQYF. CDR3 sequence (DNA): TGTGCAAGTCGCCAACCCTTCAGAGACTGCACAGATACGCAGTATTTT.

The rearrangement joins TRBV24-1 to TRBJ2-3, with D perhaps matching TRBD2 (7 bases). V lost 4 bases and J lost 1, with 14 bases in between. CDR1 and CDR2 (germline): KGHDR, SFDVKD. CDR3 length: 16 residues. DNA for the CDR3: TGTGCCACCAGTGAGGGACGGGGGGCCGGCACAGATACGCAGTATTTT. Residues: CATSEGRGAGTDTQYF.

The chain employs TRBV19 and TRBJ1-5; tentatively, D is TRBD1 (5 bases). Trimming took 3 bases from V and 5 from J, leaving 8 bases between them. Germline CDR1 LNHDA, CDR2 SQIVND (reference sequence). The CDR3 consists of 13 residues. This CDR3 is CASSIDSDQPQHF. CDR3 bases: TGTGCCAGTAGTATTGACAGCGATCAGCCCCAGCATTTT.

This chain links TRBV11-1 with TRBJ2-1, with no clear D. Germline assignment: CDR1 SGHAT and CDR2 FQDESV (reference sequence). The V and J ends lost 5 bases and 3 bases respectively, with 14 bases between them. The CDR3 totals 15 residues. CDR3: CASSAGPLIYNEQFF. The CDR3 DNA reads TGTGCCAGCAGCGCAGGCCCACTAATCTACAATGAGCAGTTCTTC.

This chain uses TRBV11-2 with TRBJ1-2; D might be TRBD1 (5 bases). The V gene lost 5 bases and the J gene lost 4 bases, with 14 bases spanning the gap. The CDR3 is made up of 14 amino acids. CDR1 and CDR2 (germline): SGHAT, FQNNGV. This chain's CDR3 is CASSPTDTIYGYTF. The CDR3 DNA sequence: TGTGCCAGCAGCCCCACGGACACAATCTATGGCTACACCTTC.

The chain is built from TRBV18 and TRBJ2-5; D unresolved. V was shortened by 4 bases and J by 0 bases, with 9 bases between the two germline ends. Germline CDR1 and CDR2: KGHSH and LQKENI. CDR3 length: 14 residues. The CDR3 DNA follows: TGTGCCAGCTCACAATTACGGTACCAAGAGACCCAGTACTTC. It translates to CASSQLRYQETQYF.

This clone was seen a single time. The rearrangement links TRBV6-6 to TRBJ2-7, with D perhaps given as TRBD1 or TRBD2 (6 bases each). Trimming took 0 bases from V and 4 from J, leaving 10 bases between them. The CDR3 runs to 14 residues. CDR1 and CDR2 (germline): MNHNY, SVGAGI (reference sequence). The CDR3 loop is CASSYSGGTYEQYF. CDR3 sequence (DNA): TGTGCCAGCAGTTACTCAGGGGGGACGTACGAGCAGTACTTC.

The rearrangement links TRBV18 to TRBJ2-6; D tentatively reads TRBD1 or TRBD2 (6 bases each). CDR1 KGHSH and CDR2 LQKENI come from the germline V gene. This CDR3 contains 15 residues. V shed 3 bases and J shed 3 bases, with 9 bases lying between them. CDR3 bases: TGTGCCAGCTCACCCGAGGGGGGTGGGGCCAACGTCCTGACTTTC. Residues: CASSPEGGGANVLTF.

The CDR3 DNA reads as TGTGCCAGCAGTTACGGGCGTAGCGGGGTTGGGTCTTGGGTCAATGAGCAGTTCTTC. Translated: CASSYGRSGVGSWVNEQFF. The chain has TRBV6-2 or TRBV6-3 and TRBJ2-1; 8 nucleotides match TRBD2. This CDR3 comprises 19 residues. Looked up from germline, CDR1 is MNHEY and CDR2 is SVGEGT. V was pared by 2 bases and J by 6 bases, with 18 bases of the junction left unmatched.

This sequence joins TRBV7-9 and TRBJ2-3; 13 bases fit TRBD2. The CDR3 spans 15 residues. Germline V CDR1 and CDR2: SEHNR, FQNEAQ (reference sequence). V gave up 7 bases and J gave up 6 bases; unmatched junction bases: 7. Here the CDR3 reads CASKTSGGLVDTQYF. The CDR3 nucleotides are TGTGCCAGCAAGACTAGCGGGGGGCTGGTGGATACGCAGTATTTT.

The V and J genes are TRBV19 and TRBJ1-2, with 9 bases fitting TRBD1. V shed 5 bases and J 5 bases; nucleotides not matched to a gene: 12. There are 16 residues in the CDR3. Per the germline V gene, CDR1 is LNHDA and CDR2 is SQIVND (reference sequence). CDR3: CASSPIAGTGLYGYTF. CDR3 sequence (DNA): TGTGCCAGTAGTCCTATTGCCGGGACAGGGTTGTATGGCTACACCTTC.

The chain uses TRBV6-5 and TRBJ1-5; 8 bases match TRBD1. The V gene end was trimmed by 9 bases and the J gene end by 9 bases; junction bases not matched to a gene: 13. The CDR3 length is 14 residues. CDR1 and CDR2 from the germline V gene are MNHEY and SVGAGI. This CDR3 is CASSDRAESGPQHF. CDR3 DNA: TGTGCCAGTTCGGACAGGGCAGAAAGTGGGCCCCAGCATTTT.

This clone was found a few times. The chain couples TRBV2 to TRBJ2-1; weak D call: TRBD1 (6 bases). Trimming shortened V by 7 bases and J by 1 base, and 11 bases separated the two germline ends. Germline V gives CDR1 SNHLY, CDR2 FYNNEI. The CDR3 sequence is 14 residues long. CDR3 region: CASIPGTSYNEQFF. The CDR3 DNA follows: TGTGCCAGCATACCAGGGACATCCTACAATGAGCAGTTCTTC. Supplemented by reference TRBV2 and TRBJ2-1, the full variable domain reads EPEVTQTPSHQVTQMGQEVILRCVPISNHLYFYWYRQILGQKVEFLVSFYNNEISEKSEIFDDQFSVERPDGSNFTLKIRSTKLEDSAMYFCASIPGTSYNEQFFGPGTRLTVL.